This T cell receptor (beta chain) was recovered during a study of preoperative IRX-2 immunotherapy in early breast cancer. Sample treatment: preoperative locoregional IRX-2 cytokine immunotherapy. The CDR3 consists of 14 residues. Looked up from germline, CDR1 is LNHDA and CDR2 is SQIVND (reference sequence). V was trimmed by 5 bases and J by 9 bases, leaving 14 bases between them. The protocol was immunoSEQ multiplex PCR, while the TCRdb copy is restricted to in-frame clones and leaves out a portion. This table holds roughly 57,000 clones, approximately 95% found once. The TCR was taken from a human donor with breast cancer. This chain links TRBV19 with TRBJ1-6, with D possibly being TRBD1 (5 bases). Collection took place from a patient treated with IRX-2 immunotherapy. CDR3 nucleotide sequence: TGTGCCAGTAGTCCCCAATCTGGGGGTTCACCCCTCCACTTT. Amino acids: CASSPQSGGSPLHF.